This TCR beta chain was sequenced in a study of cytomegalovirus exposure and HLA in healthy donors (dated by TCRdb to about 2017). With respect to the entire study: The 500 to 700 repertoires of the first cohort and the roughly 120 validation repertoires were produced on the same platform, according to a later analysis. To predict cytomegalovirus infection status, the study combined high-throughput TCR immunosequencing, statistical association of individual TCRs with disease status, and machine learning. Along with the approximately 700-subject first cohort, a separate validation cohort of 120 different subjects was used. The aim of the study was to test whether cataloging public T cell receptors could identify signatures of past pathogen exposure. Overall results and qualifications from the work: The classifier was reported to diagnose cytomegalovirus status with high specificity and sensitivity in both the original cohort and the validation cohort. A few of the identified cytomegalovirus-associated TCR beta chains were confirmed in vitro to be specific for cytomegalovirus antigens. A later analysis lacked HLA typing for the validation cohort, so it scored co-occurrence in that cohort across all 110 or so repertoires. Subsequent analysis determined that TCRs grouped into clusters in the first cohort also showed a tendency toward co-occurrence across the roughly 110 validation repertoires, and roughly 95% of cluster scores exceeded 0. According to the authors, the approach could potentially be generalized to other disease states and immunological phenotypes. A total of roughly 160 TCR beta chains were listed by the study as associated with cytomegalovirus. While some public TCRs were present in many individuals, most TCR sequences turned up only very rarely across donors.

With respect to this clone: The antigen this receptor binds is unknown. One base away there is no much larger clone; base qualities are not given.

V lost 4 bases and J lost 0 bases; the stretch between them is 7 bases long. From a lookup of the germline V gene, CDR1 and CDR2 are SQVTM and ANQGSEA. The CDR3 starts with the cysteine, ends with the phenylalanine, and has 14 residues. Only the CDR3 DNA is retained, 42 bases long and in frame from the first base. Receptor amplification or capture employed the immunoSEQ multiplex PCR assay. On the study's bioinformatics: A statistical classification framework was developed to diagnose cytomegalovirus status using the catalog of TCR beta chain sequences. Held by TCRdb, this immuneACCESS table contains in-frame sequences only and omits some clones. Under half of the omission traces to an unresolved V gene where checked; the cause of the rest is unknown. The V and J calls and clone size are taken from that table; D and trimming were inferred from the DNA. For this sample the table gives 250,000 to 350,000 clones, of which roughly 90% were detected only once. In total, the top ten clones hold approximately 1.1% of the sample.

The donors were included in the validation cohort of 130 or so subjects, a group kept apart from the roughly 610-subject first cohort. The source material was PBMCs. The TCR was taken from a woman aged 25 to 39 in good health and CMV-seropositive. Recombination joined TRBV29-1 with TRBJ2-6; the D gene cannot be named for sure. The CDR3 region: CSVGEFSGANVLTF. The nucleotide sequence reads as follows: TGCAGCGTTGGGGAATTCTCTGGGGCCAACGTCCTGACTTTC.